This T cell receptor beta chain was captured in a study of OX40 agonist ivuxolimab in advanced cancers. At the level of the study: Eligibility admitted prior anti-PD-1, anti-PD-L1 or anti-CTLA-4 therapy; around 42% had some. Partial responses were achieved by three patients, of whom one had hepatocellular carcinoma and two had cutaneous melanoma. Study-wide points: In general, CD8+ T cells held more expanded clones than CD4+ did, on average.

Assay: immunoSEQ multiplex PCR; the TCRdb copy retains only in-frame clones and omits some. The data contain more than 75,000 clones, around 83% of them singletons. Comment on this clone: The antigen is undetermined.

This CDR3 spans 15 amino acids. The V and J ends lost 4 bases and 3 bases respectively, with 13 bases between them. Germline CDR1 SGHRS, CDR2 YFSETQ. The chain links TRBV5-1 to TRBJ1-4; possible D gene TRBD1, 6 bases. The material was CD4+ or CD8+ T cells sorted from blood, obtained in a trial of the OX40 agonist ivuxolimab. This TCR was sampled from an adult with an advanced solid tumor such as melanoma, head and neck, liver or kidney cancer. Here the CDR3 reads CASSPQQGANEKLFF. The CDR3 nucleotides are TGCGCCAGCAGCCCCCAACAGGGTGCTAATGAAAAACTGTTTTTT. Full variable domain (missing parts from reference TRBV5-1 and TRBJ1-4): KAGVTQTPRYLIKTRGQQVTLSCSPISGHRSVSWYQQTPGQGLQFLFEYFSETQRNKGNFPGRFSGRQFSNSRSEMNVSTLELGDSALYLCASSPQQGANEKLFFGSGTQLSVL.